This T cell receptor beta chain stems from a study of blood T cells in healthy people across ages. A second PCR, run for about 6 to 11 cycles, used a sample-barcoded 5' primer plus a J-beta primer mix. MiXCR was run by TCRdb on the 5' RACE reads, yielding one entry per CDR3 protein. The table shows some 1,000,000 distinct CDR3 sequences, with roughly a quarter occurring only once. CDR3 size: 14 residues. V gave up 6 bases and J gave up 5 bases, with 16 bases separating them. These data also formed part of another study, on T cells of mothers and their children. That paper states: Reads recorded for TCR beta CDR3 numbered over 10 million per mother and around 2.8 million per child.

Sequenced sample: blood. The V gene is TRBV12-3 or TRBV12-4, the J gene TRBJ2-5; TRBD1 might be the D (6 bases). The TCR was taken from a girl aged 2 to 9 in good health. CDR3 in DNA: TGTGCCAGCAGAGACAGGTTCGGGCATGAGACCCAGTACTTC. This codes for CASRDRFGHETQYF.